In its sample, the clone carrying this T cell receptor (beta chain) was seen a few times. Antigen: not known. The authors prepared the TCRbeta library with unique molecular identifiers. From the PCR reads, TCRdb called clonotypes with MiXCR, one entry per CDR3 protein. The sample shows some 200,000 distinct CDR3 sequences, 7% to 9% of them seen only once. This entry belongs to a study of T-cell reconstitution after alpha-beta-depleted transplantation in children. Study-wide results and caveats: At around two months after transplant, the alpha-beta T cells were reportedly derived from several hundred expanded clones that came from non-depleted graft cells. Fresh T-cell production supplied most of the T-cell counts and diversity seen one year after transplant. The high TCRbeta diversity at day 60 in some patients came from surviving recipient T cells and thymic progenitors.

This CDR3 spans 13 amino acids. The trim removed 5 bases at V and 9 bases at J, leaving 9 bases unmatched. Germline loops: CDR1 SGHAT, CDR2 FQNNGV. Sequencing was performed on PBMCs, mostly from graft donor cells, taken 360 days after TCRalphabeta/CD19-depleted stem cell transplant. V is TRBV11-2 and J is TRBJ1-1; 7 positions agree with TRBD1. This clonotype was sampled from a male patient between 2 and 9 years old who had a stem cell transplant for acute myeloid leukemia, so the T cells may come from the graft donor. The CDR3 DNA sequence: TGTGCCAGCAGCATCCCGGGACAGAGGAAAGCTTTCTTT. This sequence encodes CASSIPGQRKAFF.